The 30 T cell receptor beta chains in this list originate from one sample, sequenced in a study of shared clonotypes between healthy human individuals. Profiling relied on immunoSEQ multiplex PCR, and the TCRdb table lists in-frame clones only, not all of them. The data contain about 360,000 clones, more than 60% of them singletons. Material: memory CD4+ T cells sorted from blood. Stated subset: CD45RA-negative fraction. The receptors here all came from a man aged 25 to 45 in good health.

Written as DNA, the CDR3 is TGTGCCAGCAGCTTGGTACCCGGGAGCACTGAAGCTTTCTTT. Protein: CASSLVPGSTEAFF. The rearrangement uses TRBV5-4 and TRBJ1-1, with D uncertain. The CDR3 sequence is 14 residues long. CDR1 is SGHNT and CDR2 is YYREEE in the germline V gene (reference sequence). With 0 bases removed from V and 4 bases from J, the gap between germline ends came to 10 bases. Variable domain in full (rest from reference TRBV5-4 and TRBJ1-1): ETGVTQSPTHLIKTRGQQVTLRCSSQSGHNTVSWYQQALGQGPQFIFQYYREEENGRGNFPPRFSGLQFPNYSSELNVNALELDDSALYLCASSLVPGSTEAFFGQGTRLTVV.

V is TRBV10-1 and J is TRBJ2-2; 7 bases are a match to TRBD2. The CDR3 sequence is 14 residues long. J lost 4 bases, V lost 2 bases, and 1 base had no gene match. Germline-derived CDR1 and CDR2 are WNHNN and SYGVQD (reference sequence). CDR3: CASSEKRGTGELFF. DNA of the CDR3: TGCGCCAGCAGTGAGAAGCGGGGCACCGGGGAGCTGTTTTTT.

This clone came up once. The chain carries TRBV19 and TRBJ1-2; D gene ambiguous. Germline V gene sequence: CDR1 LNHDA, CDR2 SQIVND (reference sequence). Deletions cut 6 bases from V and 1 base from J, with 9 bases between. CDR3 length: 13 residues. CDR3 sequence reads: CASSPYLNYGYTF. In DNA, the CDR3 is TGTGCCAGTAGCCCATACCTTAACTATGGCTACACCTTC.

CDR3 nucleotide sequence: TGTGCCAGCAGTTATAAGGGACGGACGAACACTGAAGCTTTCTTT. This gives the protein CASSYKGRTNTEAFF. The genes are TRBV27 and TRBJ1-1; D perhaps matches TRBD1 (5 bases). V gave up 4 bases and J gave up 1 base, with 13 bases separating them. The CDR3 is 15 amino acids. Germline V gene lookup returns CDR1 MNHEY and CDR2 SMNVEV (reference sequence).

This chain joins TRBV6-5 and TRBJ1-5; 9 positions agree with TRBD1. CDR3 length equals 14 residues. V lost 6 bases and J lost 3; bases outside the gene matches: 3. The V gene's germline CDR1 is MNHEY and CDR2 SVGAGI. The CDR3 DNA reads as TGTGCCAGCAGACGACAGGGGGACAATCAGCCCCAGCATTTT. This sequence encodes CASRRQGDNQPQHF.

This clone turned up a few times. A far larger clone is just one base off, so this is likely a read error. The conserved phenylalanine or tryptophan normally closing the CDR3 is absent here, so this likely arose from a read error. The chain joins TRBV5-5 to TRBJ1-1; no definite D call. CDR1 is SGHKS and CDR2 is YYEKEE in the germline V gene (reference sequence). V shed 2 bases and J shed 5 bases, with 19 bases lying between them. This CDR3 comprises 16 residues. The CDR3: CASSFTGIQTGTEAFL. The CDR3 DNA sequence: TGTGCCAGCAGCTTTACCGGGATCCAGACGGGGACTGAAGCTTTCCTT.

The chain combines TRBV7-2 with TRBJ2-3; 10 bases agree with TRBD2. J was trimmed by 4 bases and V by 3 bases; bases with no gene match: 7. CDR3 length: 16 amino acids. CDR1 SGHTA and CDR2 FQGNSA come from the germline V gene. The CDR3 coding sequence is TGTGCCAGCAGCTTCGTAGCGGGGGGTTTCGCAGATACGCAGTATTTT. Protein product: CASSFVAGGFADTQYF.

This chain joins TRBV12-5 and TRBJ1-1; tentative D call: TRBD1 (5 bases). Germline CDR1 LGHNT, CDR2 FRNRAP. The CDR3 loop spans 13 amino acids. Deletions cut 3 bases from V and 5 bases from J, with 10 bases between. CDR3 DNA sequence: TGTGCTAGTGGTTTTTGGGGGGGGACTGAAGCTTTCTTT. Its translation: CASGFWGGTEAFF. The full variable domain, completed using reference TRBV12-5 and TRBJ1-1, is DARVTQTPRHKVTEMGQEVTMRCQPILGHNTVFWYRQTMMQGLELLAYFRNRAPLDDSGMPKDRFSAEMPDATLATLKIQPSEPRDSAVYFCASGFWGGTEAFFGQGTRLTVV.

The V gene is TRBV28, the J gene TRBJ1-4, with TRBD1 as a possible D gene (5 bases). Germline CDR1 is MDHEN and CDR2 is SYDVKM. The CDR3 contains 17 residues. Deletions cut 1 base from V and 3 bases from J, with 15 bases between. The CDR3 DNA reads TGTGCCAGCAGTTTATTAGTATGGGGCAGGGCTAATGAAAAACTGTTTTTT. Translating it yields CASSLLVWGRANEKLFF.

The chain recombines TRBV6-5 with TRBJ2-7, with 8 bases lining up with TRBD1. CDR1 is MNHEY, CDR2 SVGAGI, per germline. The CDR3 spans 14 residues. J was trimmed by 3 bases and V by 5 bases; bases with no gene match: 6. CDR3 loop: CASSRTGMSYEQYF. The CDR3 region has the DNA TGTGCCAGCAGTAGGACAGGGATGAGCTACGAGCAGTACTTC.

CDR3 in amino acids: CASAIGLEQYF. The DNA for the CDR3 is TGTGCCAGCGCTATCGGCCTCGAGCAGTACTTC. V gene TRBV21-1 combines with J gene TRBJ2-7. TRBV21-1 is tagged as a pseudogene. The CDR3 covers 11 residues.

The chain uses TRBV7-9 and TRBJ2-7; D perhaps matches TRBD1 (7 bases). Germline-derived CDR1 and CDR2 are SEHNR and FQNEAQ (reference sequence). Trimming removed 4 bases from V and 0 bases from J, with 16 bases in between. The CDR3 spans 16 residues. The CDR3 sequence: CASSWGDSRGSYEQYF. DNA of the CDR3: TGTGCCAGCAGCTGGGGGGACAGCCGGGGCTCCTACGAGCAGTACTTC.

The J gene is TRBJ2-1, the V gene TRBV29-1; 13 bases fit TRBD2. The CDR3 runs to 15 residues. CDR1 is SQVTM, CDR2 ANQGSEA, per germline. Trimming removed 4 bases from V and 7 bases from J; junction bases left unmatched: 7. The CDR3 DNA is TGCAGCGTTGGATCTACTAGCGGGAGGGGTAATGAGCAGTTCTTC. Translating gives CSVGSTSGRGNEQFF.

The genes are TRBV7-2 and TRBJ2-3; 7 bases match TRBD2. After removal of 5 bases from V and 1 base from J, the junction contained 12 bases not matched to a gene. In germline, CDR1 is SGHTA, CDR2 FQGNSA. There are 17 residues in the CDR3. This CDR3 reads CASSLLGTSVGTDTQYF. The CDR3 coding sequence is TGTGCCAGCAGCCTGCTAGGTACTAGCGTAGGCACAGATACGCAGTATTTT.

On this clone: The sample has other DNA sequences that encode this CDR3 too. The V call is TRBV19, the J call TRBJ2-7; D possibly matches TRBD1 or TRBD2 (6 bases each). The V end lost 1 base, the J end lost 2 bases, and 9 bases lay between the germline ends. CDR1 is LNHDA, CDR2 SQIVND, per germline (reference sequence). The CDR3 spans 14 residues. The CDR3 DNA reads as TGTGCCAGTAGTATAGTTGGGGGGCCCTACGAGCAGTACTTC. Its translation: CASSIVGGPYEQYF. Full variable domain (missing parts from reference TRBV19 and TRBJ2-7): DGGITQSPKYLFRKEGQNVTLSCEQNLNHDAMYWYRQDPGQGLRLIYYSQIVNDFQKGDIAEGYSVSREKKESFPLTVTSAQKNPTAFYLCASSIVGGPYEQYFGPGTRLTVT.

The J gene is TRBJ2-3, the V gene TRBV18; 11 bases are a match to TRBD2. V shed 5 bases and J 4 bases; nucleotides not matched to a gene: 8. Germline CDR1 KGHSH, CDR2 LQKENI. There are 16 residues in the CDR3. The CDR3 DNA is TGTGCCAGCTCAACAAATAGCGGGAGGGCCCCAGATACGCAGTATTTT. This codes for CASSTNSGRAPDTQYF. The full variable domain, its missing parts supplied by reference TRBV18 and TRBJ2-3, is NAGVMQNPRHLVRRRGQEARLRCSPMKGHSHVYWYRQLPEEGLKFMVYLQKENIIDESGMPKERFSAEFPKEGPSILRIQQVVRGDSAAYFCASSTNSGRAPDTQYFGPGTRLTVL.

The DNA for the CDR3 is TGTGCCAGCAGCCAAGACCCGACGGGTGAGCAGTACTTC. It translates to CASSQDPTGEQYF. The chain employs TRBV14 and TRBJ2-7; D gene unclear. Germline CDR1 reads SGHDN; CDR2 reads FVKESK. V was trimmed by 0 bases and J by 7 bases, leaving 10 bases between them. The CDR3 runs to 13 residues.

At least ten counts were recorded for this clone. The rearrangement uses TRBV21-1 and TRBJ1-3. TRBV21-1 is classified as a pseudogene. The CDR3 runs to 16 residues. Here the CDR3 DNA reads TGTGCCAGCAAGAGGGGGGGCGCCCTCTCTGGAAACACCATATATTTT. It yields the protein CASKRGGALSGNTIYF.

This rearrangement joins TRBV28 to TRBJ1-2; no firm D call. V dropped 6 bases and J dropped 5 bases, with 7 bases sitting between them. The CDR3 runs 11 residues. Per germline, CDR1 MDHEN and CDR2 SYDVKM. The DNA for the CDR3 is TGTGCCAGCAGGAACCCTTATGGCTACACCTTC. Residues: CASRNPYGYTF.

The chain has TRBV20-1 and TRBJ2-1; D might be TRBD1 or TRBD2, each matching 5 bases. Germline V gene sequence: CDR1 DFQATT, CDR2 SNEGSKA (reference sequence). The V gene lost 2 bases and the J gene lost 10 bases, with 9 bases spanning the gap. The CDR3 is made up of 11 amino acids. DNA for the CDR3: TGCAGTGCTAGAAGAGGGACGGAGCAGTTCTTC. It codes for CSARRGTEQFF.

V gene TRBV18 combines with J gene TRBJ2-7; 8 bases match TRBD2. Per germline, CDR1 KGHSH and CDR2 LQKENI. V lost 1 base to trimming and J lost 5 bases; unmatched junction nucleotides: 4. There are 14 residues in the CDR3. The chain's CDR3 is CASSPRREAHEQYF. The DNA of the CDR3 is TGTGCCAGCTCACCACGGCGGGAGGCCCACGAGCAGTACTTC. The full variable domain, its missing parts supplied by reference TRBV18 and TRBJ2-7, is NAGVMQNPRHLVRRRGQEARLRCSPMKGHSHVYWYRQLPEEGLKFMVYLQKENIIDESGMPKERFSAEFPKEGPSILRIQQVVRGDSAAYFCASSPRREAHEQYFGPGTRLTVT.

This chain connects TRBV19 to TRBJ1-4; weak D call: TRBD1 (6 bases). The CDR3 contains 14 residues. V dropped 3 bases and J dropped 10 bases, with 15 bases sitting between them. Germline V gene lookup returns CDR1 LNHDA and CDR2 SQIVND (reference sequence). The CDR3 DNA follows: TGTGCCAGTAGTATGGGAGAGAAAGGGGGAAAACTGTTTTTT. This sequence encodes CASSMGEKGGKLFF.

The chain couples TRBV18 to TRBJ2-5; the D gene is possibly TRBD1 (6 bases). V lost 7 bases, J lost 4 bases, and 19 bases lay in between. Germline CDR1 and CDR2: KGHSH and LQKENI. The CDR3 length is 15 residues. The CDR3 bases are TGTGCCAGCTTTAAGGACAGCCGGGGAACAGAGACCCAGTACTTC. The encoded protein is CASFKDSRGTETQYF.

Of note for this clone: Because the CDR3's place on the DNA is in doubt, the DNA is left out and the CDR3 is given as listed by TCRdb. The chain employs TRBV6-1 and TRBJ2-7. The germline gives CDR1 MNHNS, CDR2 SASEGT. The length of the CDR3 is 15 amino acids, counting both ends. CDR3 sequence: CASSAVRAGRYEQYF.

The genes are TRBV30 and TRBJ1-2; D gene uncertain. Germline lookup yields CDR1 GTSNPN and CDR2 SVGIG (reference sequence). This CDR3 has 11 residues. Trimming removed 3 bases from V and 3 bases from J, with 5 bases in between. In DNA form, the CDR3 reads TGTGCCTGGAGGGGCTACTATGGCTACACCTTC. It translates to CAWRGYYGYTF.

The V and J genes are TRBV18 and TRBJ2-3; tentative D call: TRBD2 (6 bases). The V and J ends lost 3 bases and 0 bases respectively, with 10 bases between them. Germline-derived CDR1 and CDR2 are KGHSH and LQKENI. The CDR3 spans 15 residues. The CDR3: CASSPEGSSTDTQYF. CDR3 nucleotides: TGTGCCAGCTCACCGGAGGGATCTAGCACAGATACGCAGTATTTT.

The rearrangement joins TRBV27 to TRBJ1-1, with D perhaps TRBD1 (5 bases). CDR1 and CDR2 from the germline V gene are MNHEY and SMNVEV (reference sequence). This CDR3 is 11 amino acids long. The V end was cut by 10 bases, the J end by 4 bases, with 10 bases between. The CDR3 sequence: CATSGATEAFF. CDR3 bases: TGTGCCACCTCCGGGGCCACTGAAGCTTTCTTT.

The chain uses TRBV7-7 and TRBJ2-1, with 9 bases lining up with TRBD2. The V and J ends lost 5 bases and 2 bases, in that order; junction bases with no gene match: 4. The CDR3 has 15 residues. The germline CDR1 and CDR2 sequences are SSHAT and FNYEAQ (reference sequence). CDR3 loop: CASSPGTSTYNEQFF. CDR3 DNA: TGTGCCAGCAGCCCAGGGACTAGCACCTACAATGAGCAGTTCTTC.

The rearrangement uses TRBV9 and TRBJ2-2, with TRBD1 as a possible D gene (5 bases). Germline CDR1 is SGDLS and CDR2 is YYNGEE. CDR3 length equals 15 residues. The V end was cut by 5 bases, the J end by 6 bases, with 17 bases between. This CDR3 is CASSIGQGRSGELFF. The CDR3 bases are TGTGCCAGCAGTATTGGGCAGGGCAGATCCGGGGAGCTGTTTTTT.

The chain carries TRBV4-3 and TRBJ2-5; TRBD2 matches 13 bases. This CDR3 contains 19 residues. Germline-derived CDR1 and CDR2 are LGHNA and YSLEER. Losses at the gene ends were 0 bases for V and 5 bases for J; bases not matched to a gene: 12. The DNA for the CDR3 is TGCGCCAGCAGCCAAGATCATCGGGGACTAGCGGGGAGGATGGAGACCCAGTACTTC. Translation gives CASSQDHRGLAGRMETQYF.